Following are 32 T cell receptor beta chains from one sample sequenced in a study of shared clonotypes between healthy human individuals. This table comes from immunoSEQ multiplex PCR, and its TCRdb copy is limited to in-frame clones, with some not included. The sample yields over a million clones, around 75% seen once. The sequenced sample consisted of memory CD4+ T cells sorted from blood. Subset meaning: CD45RA-negative fraction. All receptors come from a man younger than 35 in good health.

V and J are TRBV7-9 and TRBJ2-3; D uncertain. The CDR3 totals 12 residues. CDR1 is SEHNR, CDR2 FQNEAQ, per germline (reference sequence). V was cut by 4 bases and J by 2 bases, with 4 bases left in between. CDR3 DNA sequence: TGTGCCAGCAGCTCCAACACAGATACGCAGTATTTT. It encodes CASSSNTDTQYF.

This chain joins TRBV25-1 and TRBJ1-6; 9 bases align to TRBD1. V gave up 1 base and J gave up 11 bases; unmatched junction bases: 6. The germline CDR1 and CDR2 sequences are MGHDK and SYGVNS. This CDR3 has 15 amino acids. In DNA form, the CDR3 reads TGTGCCAGCAGTGAATCCGCGGGACAGGGTCCACCCCTCCACTTT. As protein: CASSESAGQGPPLHF.

This clone was detected only once. This rearrangement joins TRBV30 to TRBJ1-5; a possible D gene is TRBD1 (6 bases). Per germline, CDR1 GTSNPN and CDR2 SVGIG (reference sequence). This CDR3 is built from 13 residues. Trimming left V 5 bases short and J 4 bases short, with 12 bases between. CDR3 nucleotides: TGTGCCTGGTCAGGGGTTCCTAATCAGCCCCAGCATTTT. Translation gives CAWSGVPNQPQHF.

The rearrangement links TRBV6-5 to TRBJ2-2; 12 bases fit TRBD2. The CDR3 contains 15 residues. Germline V gene sequence: CDR1 MNHEY, CDR2 SVGAGI. The junction had 5 bases not matched to a gene; V was cut back by 8 bases and J by 4 bases. CDR3 DNA sequence: TGTGCCAGCCGCCCGGGACTAGCGGGCACCGGGGAGCTGTTTTTT. Amino acid sequence: CASRPGLAGTGELFF.

The chain carries TRBV11-2 and TRBJ2-1; unclear D gene. The germline V gene encodes CDR1 SGHAT and CDR2 FQNNGV. V gave up 0 bases and J gave up 6 bases, with 12 bases separating them. This CDR3 has 15 amino acids. In DNA, the CDR3 is TGTGCCAGCAGCTTAGAGGCGTGGGGTCTCAATGAGCAGTTCTTC. This translates into CASSLEAWGLNEQFF. Full variable domain (rest looked up from reference TRBV11-2 and TRBJ2-1): EAGVAQSPRYKIIEKRQSVAFWCNPISGHATLYWYQQILGQGPKLLIQFQNNGVVDDSQLPKDRFSAERLKGVDSTLKIQPAKLEDSAVYLCASSLEAWGLNEQFFGPGTRLTVL.

The V gene is TRBV6-6, the J gene TRBJ2-5; D perhaps matches TRBD1 (5 bases). Between the trimmed V and J ends, which lost 3 bases and 1 base, there was a span of 9 bases. CDR1 is MNHNY and CDR2 is SVGAGI in the germline V gene (reference sequence). This CDR3 is 14 amino acids long. The CDR3 DNA reads as TGTGCCAGCAGTTATGGAACAGGCCAAGAGACCCAGTACTTC. Translating it yields CASSYGTGQETQYF.

The chain is built from TRBV6-5 and TRBJ1-2; 8 bases fit TRBD1. Germline V lookup: CDR1 MNHEY, CDR2 SVGAGI. V shed 6 bases, J shed 5 bases, and the junction held 8 bases outside the gene matches. The CDR3 contains 14 residues. The CDR3 nucleotides are TGTGCCAGCAGCCCCCTTACAGGGGGATATGGCTACACCTTC. Translating gives CASSPLTGGYGYTF.

As regards this clone: Other DNA sequences within the sample encode an identical CDR3. This rearrangement joins TRBV6-6 to TRBJ1-6; D is ambiguous. Germline V CDR1 and CDR2: MNHNY, SVGAGI (reference sequence). The ends were cut back, 0 bases at V and 7 bases at J, with 4 bases in the middle. The CDR3 runs to 13 residues. The CDR3 nucleotides are TGTGCCAGCAGTTACTCAGAGAATTCACCCCTCCACTTT. Translation gives CASSYSENSPLHF.

This chain joins TRBV6-1 and TRBJ2-1, with 9 bases identical to TRBD2. After removal of 6 bases from V and 13 bases from J, the junction contained 7 bases not matched to a gene. The CDR3 runs 12 residues. In germline, CDR1 is MNHNS, CDR2 SASEGT. DNA for the CDR3: TGTGCCAGCAGCCCGCGCGGGAGGGCCCAGTTCTTC. Amino acids: CASSPRGRAQFF.

The CDR3 region is CASSLDPGQGRYEQYF. DNA for the CDR3: TGTGCCAGCAGCTTGGATCCGGGACAGGGTCGCTACGAGCAGTACTTC. The gene calls are TRBV7-9 and TRBJ2-7, with TRBD1 identical over 9 bases. Germline trimming cut 3 bases from V and 3 bases from J; bases unmatched to any gene: 9. Germline values: CDR1 SEHNR, CDR2 FQNEAQ (reference sequence). The CDR3 is made up of 16 amino acids.

The chain is built from TRBV7-9 and TRBJ2-2; 9 bases fit TRBD2. J gave up 0 bases and V 8 bases, and 4 bases lay outside the gene matches. Germline lookup yields CDR1 SEHNR and CDR2 FQNEAQ (reference sequence). This CDR3 comprises 15 residues. The CDR3: CASLAGPTNTGELFF. The CDR3 bases are TGTGCCAGCCTAGCGGGGCCCACGAACACCGGGGAGCTGTTTTTT.

This chain links TRBV6-6 with TRBJ2-2, with D perhaps given as TRBD1 or TRBD2 (5 bases each). This CDR3 comprises 16 residues. Germline CDR1 MNHNY, CDR2 SVGAGI (reference sequence). Trimming removed 2 bases from V and 0 bases from J, with 10 bases in between. CDR3 DNA: TGTGCCAGCAGTTACGGGACCACGGCGAACACCGGGGAGCTGTTTTTT. This codes for CASSYGTTANTGELFF.

This chain uses TRBV2 with TRBJ1-5; the match to TRBD1 covers 7 bases. Germline CDR1 reads SNHLY; CDR2 reads FYNNEI. This CDR3 is 13 amino acids long. Trimming removed 6 bases from V and 5 bases from J; junction bases left unmatched: 4. The CDR3 is CASRLDRDQPQHF. In DNA, the CDR3 is TGTGCCAGCAGACTCGACAGGGATCAGCCCCAGCATTTT.

The V gene is TRBV10-1, the J gene TRBJ1-6; 7 nucleotides align to TRBD1. This CDR3 is 12 amino acids long. The V and J ends lost 8 bases and 9 bases, in that order; junction bases with no gene match: 4. The germline CDR1 and CDR2 sequences are WNHNN and SYGVQD (reference sequence). The CDR3 DNA reads TGCGCCAGCTCAGGGGGGAGTTCACCCCTCCACTTT. Translation gives CASSGGSSPLHF.

J is TRBJ2-7 and V is TRBV28, with D tentatively TRBD1 (5 bases). Germline V gene lookup returns CDR1 MDHEN and CDR2 SYDVKM. The germline V and J ends were trimmed by 8 bases and 3 bases, with 23 bases remaining between them. The CDR3 covers 16 residues. The CDR3 region has the DNA TGTGCCAGCGCTGGGGAAAAAGGGGTCTCAAACTACGAGCAGTACTTC. It codes for CASAGEKGVSNYEQYF.

The gene calls are TRBV6-6 and TRBJ2-7; 7 nucleotides line up with TRBD2. CDR3 length equals 15 residues. Losses at the gene ends were 2 bases for V and 3 bases for J; bases not matched to a gene: 7. CDR1 is MNHNY, CDR2 SVGAGI, per germline (reference sequence). The CDR3 nucleotides are TGTGCCAGCAGTTACGAGGGTGGCGGGAGCTACGAGCAGTACTTC. Its protein is CASSYEGGGSYEQYF.

This chain connects TRBV14 to TRBJ2-5; perhaps TRBD2 as D (6 bases). CDR1 is SGHDN, CDR2 FVKESK, per germline. The CDR3 runs 13 residues. Trimming shortened V by 1 base and J by 9 bases, and 12 bases separated the two germline ends. CDR3 loop: CASSQGLSGAQYF. The CDR3 DNA reads as TGTGCCAGCAGCCAAGGGCTGTCGGGGGCCCAGTACTTC.

With regard to this clone: Distinct nucleotide sequences in the sample also encode this CDR3. The rearrangement links TRBV19 to TRBJ1-6; D possibly corresponds to TRBD1 (5 bases). The germline CDR1 and CDR2 sequences are LNHDA and SQIVND (reference sequence). This CDR3 spans 15 amino acids. V was clipped by 4 bases and J by 7 bases, with 14 bases between them. DNA of the CDR3: TGTGCCAGTAGTACCGCCCAGGGATCCAATTCACCCCTCCACTTT. It codes for CASSTAQGSNSPLHF.

The rearrangement joins TRBV5-6 to TRBJ2-7, with 15 bases aligning to TRBD2. The CDR3 spans 15 residues. Per the germline V gene, CDR1 is SGHDT and CDR2 is YYEEEE. V was pared by 4 bases and J by 4 bases, with 3 bases of the junction left unmatched. In nucleotides, the CDR3 is TGTGCCAGCAGCGCAGGACTAGCGGGAGGGTACGAGCAGTACTTC. Translation: CASSAGLAGGYEQYF.

The table lists this clone with many counts. This chain links TRBV12-5 with TRBJ2-3; the D gene is possibly TRBD2 (6 bases). The CDR3 is 16 residues long. Germline values: CDR1 LGHNT, CDR2 FRNRAP. V lost 6 bases and J lost 5, with 21 bases in between. CDR3 in DNA: TGTGCTAGTGGGGAATCGGTACGGGGGACTGGAGATACGCAGTATTTT. This translates into CASGESVRGTGDTQYF.

The genes are TRBV11-2 and TRBJ1-1; D unresolved. The V gene's germline CDR1 is SGHAT and CDR2 FQNNGV. V was trimmed by 4 bases and J by 1 base, leaving 7 bases between them. The CDR3 extends over 13 amino acids. The CDR3 spells CASSYSQNTEAFF. The CDR3 coding sequence is TGTGCCAGCAGCTACAGTCAGAACACTGAAGCTTTCTTT.

The rearrangement joins TRBV10-3 to TRBJ2-1, with D perhaps matching TRBD2 (5 bases). The CDR3 consists of 15 residues. V lost 9 bases and J lost 0, with 15 bases in between. Germline V gene data show CDR1 as ENHRY and CDR2 as SYGVKD. The CDR3 loop reads CAISPSGNSYNEQFF. The CDR3, as DNA: TGTGCCATTTCCCCGTCGGGGAACTCCTACAATGAGCAGTTCTTC.

The genes are TRBV4-3 and TRBJ2-1; D gene unclear. The CDR3 contains 15 residues. Germline assignment: CDR1 LGHNA and CDR2 YSLEER. The ends were cut back, 4 bases at V and 6 bases at J, with 16 bases in the middle. CDR3 loop: CASSRFMAESNEQFF. CDR3 nucleotides: TGCGCCAGCAGCCGTTTCATGGCGGAATCCAATGAGCAGTTCTTC.

The V call is TRBV4-1, the J call TRBJ1-3; D unclear. The CDR3 length is 18 residues. V was clipped by 8 bases and J by 2 bases, with 25 bases between them. The germline V gene has CDR1 MGHRA and CDR2 YSYEKL. CDR3 loop: CASGPRPEGSRAGNTIYF. CDR3 coding DNA: TGCGCCAGCGGCCCTCGCCCGGAAGGGAGTCGAGCTGGAAACACCATATATTTT.

This chain connects TRBV5-4 to TRBJ2-7; 11 positions agree with TRBD2. This CDR3 region has 17 residues. With 4 bases clipped from V and 2 bases from J, the junction kept 11 bases outside the gene matches. Looked up from germline, CDR1 is SGHNT and CDR2 is YYREEE (reference sequence). This CDR3 is CASSPGTSGSRTYEQYF. For the CDR3, the DNA is TGTGCCAGCAGCCCCGGGACTAGCGGCTCCAGGACCTACGAGCAGTACTTC.

This clone occurred once. The V call is TRBV5-6, the J call TRBJ2-5; no clear D. The J call may be wrong; the DNA end is better matched by TRBJ2-7. The CDR3 contains 14 residues. From germline, CDR1 is SGHDT and CDR2 YYEEEE. The CDR3 DNA follows: TGTGCCAGCAGCTTGTCGACATTTACCTACGAGCAGTACTTC. Amino acids: CASSLSTFTYEQYF.

J is TRBJ2-7 and V is TRBV7-2; 7 bases are a match to TRBD2. The germline V gene encodes CDR1 SGHTA and CDR2 FQGNSA. V shed 5 bases, J shed 5 bases, and the junction held 9 bases outside the gene matches. The CDR3 length is 14 residues. The chain's CDR3 is CASSRTSVEDEQYF. The CDR3 DNA reads TGTGCCAGCAGCCGTACTAGCGTAGAGGACGAGCAGTACTTC. The complete variable domain, with remaining parts taken from reference TRBV7-2 and TRBJ2-7, reads GAGVSQSPSNKVTEKGKDVELRCDPISGHTALYWYRQSLGQGLEFLIYFQGNSAPDKSGLPSDRFSAERTGGSVSTLTIQRTQQEDSAVYLCASSRTSVEDEQYFGPGTRLTVT.

The chain couples TRBV2 to TRBJ2-7; TRBD1 is a possible D gene (6 bases). Germline-derived CDR1 and CDR2 are SNHLY and FYNNEI. This CDR3 comprises 13 residues. V was shortened by 5 bases and J by 4 bases, with 12 bases between the two germline ends. The CDR3 sequence is CASSRDKIYEQYF. For the CDR3, the DNA is TGTGCCAGCAGTCGGGACAAGATTTACGAGCAGTACTTC.

The J gene is TRBJ2-3, the V gene TRBV7-3, with D perhaps TRBD2 (6 bases). The germline V gene encodes CDR1 SGHTA and CDR2 FQGTGA. The CDR3 is 16 amino acids. Trimming removed 2 bases from V and 4 bases from J, with 16 bases in between. As DNA, the CDR3 is TGTGCCAGCAGCTTAGGAGGGGCGCGAGGTCCAGATACGCAGTATTTT. Encoded protein: CASSLGGARGPDTQYF.

This chain uses TRBV4-3 with TRBJ1-1; the D gene is possibly TRBD1 (5 bases). The CDR3 is 13 amino acids. Deletions cut 0 bases from V and 7 bases from J, with 9 bases between. The germline V gene encodes CDR1 LGHNA and CDR2 YSLEER. The CDR3 DNA reads as TGCGCCAGCAGCCAAGAAGCAGGGCTTGAAGCTTTCTTT. This translates into CASSQEAGLEAFF.

This clone has just one count. The rearrangement joins TRBV19 to TRBJ2-3, with unresolved D. V lost 6 bases to trimming and J lost 0 bases, with 7 bases between them. Germline CDR1 and CDR2: LNHDA and SQIVND (reference sequence). The CDR3 extends over 13 amino acids. The CDR3 region has the DNA TGTGCCAGTAGGTTCCATAGCACAGATACGCAGTATTTT. Its protein is CASRFHSTDTQYF.

This clone appeared once. The V gene is TRBV5-1, the J gene TRBJ2-3, with 7 bases lining up with TRBD2. Trimming cost V 5 bases and J 2 bases; bases outside gene matches: 5. This CDR3 has 14 amino acids. Germline-derived CDR1 and CDR2 are SGHRS and YFSETQ. The CDR3 protein is CASRTGGNTDTQYF. As DNA, the CDR3 is TGCGCCAGCAGAACGGGGGGTAACACAGATACGCAGTATTTT.